This is a list of T cell receptor beta chains from one sample in a study of cytomegalovirus exposure and HLA in healthy donors. Here immunoSEQ multiplex PCR was the method, and the copy in TCRdb shows in-frame clones only, minus some. The table has approximately 220,000 clones, less than 85% seen once. Sequenced sample: PBMCs. These receptors all stem from a man younger than 30 in good health and CMV-seronegative. The CDR3 runs from the conserved cysteine through the conserved F or W. Each record gives: D gene, clone size, J gene, V gene, CDR3 DNA, CDR3 protein. D genes are given only for firm matches. Expanded clones are given a class, and other clones once, few, many or no size at all.

>.|.|TRBJ2-7|TRBV18
TGTGCCAGCTCACCTCTACCAACCGGACAGTTGGTCGAGCAGTACTTC
CASSPLPTGQLVEQYF
>.|.|TRBJ2-7|TRBV18
TGTGCCAGCTCCCGATCCACAGGAGAGGTCTACGAGCAGTACTTC
CASSRSTGEVYEQYF
>TRBD1|.|TRBJ1-4|TRBV11-2
TGTGCCAGCAGCCTCCGGGACAGGGCCAAAGAAAAACTGTTTTTT
CASSLRDRAKEKLFF
>TRBD1|.|TRBJ2-7|TRBV30
TGTGCCTGGAGTGAAACAGGGGGCACCTACGAGCAGTACTTC
CAWSETGGTYEQYF
>TRBD1|.|TRBJ1-2|TRBV4-2
TGTGCCAGCAGCCAACCGGACAGGGCGGATGGCTACACCTTC
CASSQPDRADGYTF
>.|.|TRBJ1-1|TRBV6-1
TGTGCCGTCAGCCAGGGGTTCAAGAACACTGAAGCTTTCTTT
CAVSQGFKNTEAFF
>TRBD2|.|TRBJ2-1|TRBV30
TGTGCCTGGAGTGGACTAGCGGGAGATGTCAATGAGCAGTTCTTC
CAWSGLAGDVNEQFF
>.|.|TRBJ1-2|TRBV7-2
TGTGCCAGCAGCTTAATGAGCGCCGGAAACTATGGCTACACCTTC
CASSLMSAGNYGYTF
>TRBD2|.|TRBJ2-7|TRBV19
TGTGCCAGTAGTATTGGAGCGGGAGCAGTCTCCTACGAGCAGTACTTC
CASSIGAGAVSYEQYF
>TRBD2|.|TRBJ2-7|TRBV4-1
TGCGCCAGCAGCCAAGATATAGCTTCCAGCGGGAGAGTCTACGAGCAGTACTTC
CASSQDIASSGRVYEQYF
>TRBD2|.|TRBJ2-5|TRBV4-1
TGCGCCAGCAGCCGACCGGGACTAGACCCCCACGGGAGCGAGACCCAGTACTTC
CASSRPGLDPHGSETQYF
>.|.|TRBJ1-1|TRBV2
TGTGCCAGCAGTGAAACAGTGGCGGGGACTGAAGCTTTCTTT
CASSETVAGTEAFF
>TRBD1|few|TRBJ1-5|TRBV28
TGTGCCAGCAGGCCGGGACAGGGGTGGCAGCCCCAGCATTTT
CASRPGQGWQPQHF
>.|.|TRBJ1-3|TRBV27
TGTGCCAGCAGAGCCTCCTCTGGAAACACCATATATTTT
CASRASSGNTIYF
>TRBD1|.|TRBJ1-1|TRBV2
TGTGCCAGCAGGACGTCTCAGTTCGCGATGTCAGGGGGTAGTTACACTGAAGCTTTCTTT
CASRTSQFAMSGGSYTEAFF
>.|.|TRBJ2-2|TRBV19
TGTGCCAGTAGTACCCGTAGGGGGTGGAACACCGGGGAGCTGTTTTTT
CASSTRRGWNTGELFF
>TRBD1|.|TRBJ2-7|TRBV27
TGTGCCAGCAGAGCAGGGGGTTACGAGCAGTACTTC
CASRAGGYEQYF